The 10 T cell receptor beta chains below come from one sample, sequenced in a study of shared clonotypes between healthy human individuals. The table came from immunoSEQ multiplex PCR; TCRdb's copy has only in-frame clones and leaves some out. The sample consists of roughly 1,000,000 clones, around 78% of them appearing once. Sequences were obtained from memory CD4+ T cells from PBMCs. Subset given: CD45RA-negative fraction. Receptors were obtained from a man between 18 and 29 years old in good health. Some clones in this sample may be carry-over from other donors' samples.

The V gene is TRBV7-9, the J gene TRBJ2-7; D is ambiguous. This CDR3 region has 12 residues. Germline assignment: CDR1 SEHNR and CDR2 FQNEAQ (reference sequence). Between the trimmed V and J ends, which lost 4 bases and 1 base, there was a span of 5 bases. CDR3 coding DNA: TGTGCCAGCAGCTCGATTTCCTACGAGCAGTACTTC. This sequence encodes CASSSISYEQYF.

The chain carries TRBV18 and TRBJ2-5; TRBD1 might be the D (7 bases). This CDR3 comprises 15 residues. From germline, CDR1 is KGHSH and CDR2 LQKENI. V was trimmed by 3 bases and J by 2 bases, leaving 13 bases between them. CDR3 in DNA: TGTGCCAGCTCACCTATAGCAGGGGGGCAAGAGACCCAGTACTTC. It yields the protein CASSPIAGGQETQYF.

This chain connects TRBV9 to TRBJ2-1; TRBD2 matches 8 bases. The V segment lost 0 bases and the J segment 5 bases; nucleotides outside the gene matches: 7. The CDR3 is 16 residues long. The V gene's germline CDR1 is SGDLS and CDR2 YYNGEE. The CDR3 sequence is CASSVAGTRTNNEQFF. As DNA, the CDR3 is TGTGCCAGCAGCGTAGCTGGGACTAGAACTAACAATGAGCAGTTCTTC.

The chain links TRBV7-2 to TRBJ2-3; either TRBD1 or TRBD2 may fit D (5 bases each). The CDR3 is made up of 18 amino acids. V lost 1 base to trimming and J lost 4 bases, with 21 bases between them. Germline V gene sequence: CDR1 SGHTA, CDR2 FQGNSA. For the CDR3, the DNA is TGTGCCAGCAGCTTAGTCGGTGTTGGGGGAAGAGGTCCAGATACGCAGTATTTT. As protein: CASSLVGVGGRGPDTQYF.

Only one count was recorded for this clone. The chain carries TRBV28 and TRBJ2-5, with D possibly called TRBD1 or TRBD2 (6 bases each). Germline CDR1 is MDHEN and CDR2 is SYDVKM. Trimming cost V 4 bases and J 5 bases, with 17 bases left between them. CDR3 size: 15 residues. In DNA form, the CDR3 reads TGTGCCAGCAGTTGGAGGGACAATCGGGGCGAGACCCAGTACTTC. Protein sequence: CASSWRDNRGETQYF.

With respect to this clone: This may stem from a read error, because a much larger clone lies one nucleotide away. The V gene is TRBV6-6, the J gene TRBJ2-2; no clear D gene. This CDR3 has 12 amino acids. Trimming left V 4 bases short and J 3 bases short, with 3 bases between. Germline V CDR1 and CDR2: MNHNY, SVGAGI (reference sequence). The CDR3 DNA follows: TGTGCCAGCAGTTTACACACCGGGGAGCTGTTTTTT. Amino acids: CASSLHTGELFF.

This chain joins TRBV5-6 and TRBJ2-5; D is possibly TRBD2 (7 bases). The CDR3 spans 15 residues. V was pared by 4 bases and J by 4 bases, with 17 bases between. In germline, CDR1 is SGHDT, CDR2 YYEEEE. Written as DNA, the CDR3 is TGTGCCAGCAGCCCTACCCACGGGGGGCGAGAGACCCAGTACTTC. It specifies CASSPTHGGRETQYF. Together with reference TRBV5-6 and TRBJ2-5, the CDR3 gives the full variable domain: DAGVTQSPTHLIKTRGQQVTLRCSPKSGHDTVSWYQQALGQGPQFIFQYYEEEERQRGNFPDRFSGHQFPNYSSELNVNALLLGDSALYLCASSPTHGGRETQYFGPGTRLLVL.

The chain is built from TRBV30 and TRBJ1-4; D not certain. From germline, CDR1 is GTSNPN and CDR2 SVGIG (reference sequence). V lost 0 bases and J lost 3, with 5 bases in between. The CDR3 extends over 13 amino acids. For the CDR3, the DNA is TGTGCCTGGAGTGTACGTTCTAATGAAAAACTGTTTTTT. Amino acid sequence: CAWSVRSNEKLFF.

Written as DNA, the CDR3 is TGCGCCAGCAGCCAAATGGGACCCACCAAAAACATTCAGTACTTC. Translating it yields CASSQMGPTKNIQYF. The genes are TRBV4-1 and TRBJ2-4; D possibly uses TRBD1 or TRBD2 (5 bases each). The CDR3 length is 15 residues. The V and J ends lost 2 bases and 2 bases respectively, with 10 bases between them. Germline-derived CDR1 and CDR2 are MGHRA and YSYEKL.

The rearrangement joins TRBV7-8 to TRBJ1-1, with D perhaps matching TRBD1 (5 bases). The CDR3 contains 14 residues. Germline CDR1 SGHVS, CDR2 FQNEAQ. V lost 1 base to trimming and J lost 4 bases, with 10 bases between them. The CDR3 reads CASSLVIGGTEAFF. In nucleotides, the CDR3 is TGTGCCAGCAGCTTAGTAATCGGGGGCACTGAAGCTTTCTTT.